This T cell receptor beta chain emerged from a study of CD8+ T cells in alopecia areata. Trimming cost V 5 bases and J 1 base, with 11 bases left between them. The CDR3 loop spans 14 amino acids. The germline CDR1 and CDR2 sequences are MGHDK and SYGVNS. Documented treatment: oral pan-JAK inhibitor, 5-10 mg twice daily. Once RNA had been extracted, it was reverse transcribed into cDNA to act as the sequencing template. Method: immunoSEQ multiplex PCR; TCRdb's copy keeps in-frame clones and lacks some. The sample holds about 110,000 clones, 55% to 60% seen once. This clone was counted a single time. Sequencing was performed on CD4+ T cells sorted from blood, taken at week 24, from a patient treated with tofacitinib. This TCR derives from a human donor with alopecia areata. The chain combines TRBV25-1 with TRBJ1-1; D unresolved. In nucleotides, the CDR3 is TGTGCCAGCAGTAGACGAGGGCCGAACACTGAAGCTTTCTTT. Translation: CASSRRGPNTEAFF.